This T cell receptor beta chain originates from a study of long-term antiretroviral therapy in people with HIV. This CDR3 contains 19 residues. Researchers ran immunoSEQ v3.0 at survey level. The repertoire was sequenced with immunoSEQ multiplex PCR; TCRdb's copy has only in-frame clones and lacks some. The sample carries fewer than 25,000 clones, about four fifths recorded once. The receptor's source is a man aged 50 or older with HIV. The sequences come from unsorted PBMCs, collected at the start of antiretroviral therapy. The J gene is TRBJ1-3, the V gene TRBV21-1. TRBV21-1 represents a pseudogene. The CDR3 spells CASSNGVRAETRSGNTIYF. For the CDR3, the DNA is TGTGCCAGCAGCAATGGGGTTCGGGCAGAAACTCGCTCTGGAAACACCATATATTTT.